Presented here are 22 T cell receptor beta chains from one specimen sequenced in a study of CD8 T cells in ankylosing spondylitis. General study findings and limits: A motif of under 10 highly homologous TCR beta variants was seen as apparently characteristic of ankylosing spondylitis blood.

These receptors' antigens are unknown. TCRdb fed the 5' RACE reads into MiXCR, producing one record per CDR3 protein. The data show about 450,000 distinct CDR3 sequences, with more than 25% seen just once and 0.89% held by the top ten. Sequencing was done on a sample of blood, either unsorted or a sorted T cell fraction (not recorded which). Every receptor here comes from a male donor with ankylosing spondylitis.

This clonotype was counted only a few times. The V gene is TRBV12-3 or TRBV12-4, the J gene TRBJ1-3; D is unresolved. Trimming removed 5 bases at V and 4 bases at J, with 12 bases between. There are 14 residues in the CDR3. CDR3 nucleotide sequence: TGTGCCAGCAGTCGGTGGTACGCCGGAAACACCATATATTTT. It yields the protein CASSRWYAGNTIYF.

The gene calls are TRBV11-1 and TRBJ1-5; D perhaps matches TRBD1 (5 bases). The CDR3 runs to 18 residues. CDR1 is SGHAT and CDR2 is FQDESV in the germline V gene (reference sequence). Deletions cut 1 base from V and 0 bases from J, with 16 bases between. The CDR3, as DNA: TGTGCCAGCAGCTTAGTTCGACAGCCTATTAATAGCAATCAGCCCCAGCATTTT. This sequence encodes CASSLVRQPINSNQPQHF.

As concerns this clonotype: Compared with germline, one end of the junction differs, possibly owing to a read error. The chain uses TRBV12-3 or TRBV12-4 and TRBJ2-1; TRBD2 aligns across 8 bases. The CDR3 extends over 18 amino acids. CDR3 DNA sequence: TGTGCCATCAGTTTAACCCCGGGGGGGCGGTTCTCCTACAATGAGCAGTTCTTC. This encodes CAISLTPGGRFSYNEQFF.

This clonotype turned up a few times. The genes are TRBV5-1 and TRBJ2-1, with TRBD2 identical over 11 bases. Looked up from germline, CDR1 is SGHRS and CDR2 is YFSETQ. CDR3 length: 16 residues. J was trimmed by 4 bases and V by 0 bases; bases with no gene match: 3. The CDR3 DNA follows: TGCGCCAGCAGCTTGGTGCCTAGCGGGGGGTACAATGAGCAGTTCTTC. Encoded protein: CASSLVPSGGYNEQFF.

This clonotype was recorded a few times. V is TRBV7-9 and J is TRBJ2-1, with D perhaps matching TRBD1 (5 bases). Trimming cost V 1 base and J 10 bases, with 11 bases left between them. Germline CDR1 reads SEHNR; CDR2 reads FQNEAQ (reference sequence). The CDR3 has 13 residues. The CDR3 region has the DNA TGTGCCAGCAGCTTAGATTGGGGCACCGAGCAGTTCTTC. Its translation: CASSLDWGTEQFF.

The genes are TRBV10-3 and TRBJ2-7; 14 bases fit TRBD2. The V gene end was trimmed by 6 bases and the J gene end by 4 bases; junction bases not matched to a gene: 5. Germline lookup yields CDR1 ENHRY and CDR2 SYGVKD. The CDR3 is 15 residues long. This CDR3 reads CAISAGLAGVYEQYV. The CDR3 DNA is TGTGCCATCAGCGCGGGACTAGCGGGAGTGTACGAGCAGTACGTC.

The V call is TRBV18, the J call TRBJ2-1; the match to TRBD2 covers 8 bases. The ends lost 3 bases at V and 8 bases at J; junction bases unmatched: 6. This CDR3 comprises 14 residues. Germline lookup yields CDR1 KGHSH and CDR2 LQKENI. DNA for the CDR3: TGTGCCAGCTCACCGAGCGGGAGTACCCATGAGCAGTTCTTC. Encoded protein: CASSPSGSTHEQFF.

V gene TRBV20-1 combines with J gene TRBJ2-1; 11 bases agree with TRBD2. The CDR3 extends over 13 amino acids. Germline trimming cut 7 bases from V and 8 bases from J; bases unmatched to any gene: 7. Germline V gives CDR1 DFQATT, CDR2 SNEGSKA (reference sequence). In DNA, the CDR3 is TGCAGTGGATTAGCGGGAGGGCCGGATGAGCAGTTCTTC. It yields the protein CSGLAGGPDEQFF.

The sample holds many counts of this clonotype. The chain has TRBV10-3 and TRBJ2-1; D perhaps matches TRBD1 (6 bases). The CDR3 totals 13 residues. Trimming pared 4 bases from V and 10 bases from J, leaving 14 bases between. Germline V gene lookup returns CDR1 ENHRY and CDR2 SYGVKD. The CDR3 DNA follows: TGTGCCATCAGTGTTGGGTTAGGGACAGAGCAGTTCTTC. Translated, it gives CAISVGLGTEQFF.

This clonotype was counted a few times. The V gene is TRBV20-1, the J gene TRBJ1-5, with D possibly being TRBD1 (5 bases). Germline CDR1 is DFQATT and CDR2 is SNEGSKA (reference sequence). Trimming took 0 bases from V and 3 from J, leaving 12 bases between them. The CDR3 length is 15 residues. CDR3: CSARDGRGVNQPQHF. The DNA for the CDR3 is TGCAGTGCTAGAGATGGGCGGGGGGTCAATCAGCCCCAGCATTTT.

V is TRBV20-1 and J is TRBJ2-1, with D perhaps TRBD1 (6 bases). Germline V gene lookup returns CDR1 DFQATT and CDR2 SNEGSKA (reference sequence). V lost 3 bases and J lost 0, with 12 bases in between. The CDR3 extends over 15 amino acids. The CDR3 DNA reads as TGCAGTGCTAGTCGCAGGGGATCCTCCTACAATGAGCAGTTCTTC. Encoded protein: CSASRRGSSYNEQFF.

This clonotype came up a few times. The V and J genes are TRBV15 and TRBJ1-5, with D possibly matching TRBD1 (6 bases). Germline V gene sequence: CDR1 LNHNV, CDR2 YYDKDF (reference sequence). V was cut by 0 bases and J by 4 bases, with 13 bases left in between. The CDR3 totals 16 residues. The CDR3 protein is CATSREVTGWNQPQHF. In nucleotides, the CDR3 is TGTGCCACCAGCAGAGAGGTAACAGGGTGGAATCAGCCCCAGCATTTT.

This chain uses TRBV5-1 with TRBJ1-1; TRBD1 aligns across 9 bases. The V gene end was trimmed by 0 bases and the J gene end by 4 bases; junction bases not matched to a gene: 1. Germline V gives CDR1 SGHRS, CDR2 YFSETQ. The CDR3 consists of 14 residues. CDR3 nucleotide sequence: TGCGCCAGCAGCTTGGGGGACAGGGTCACTGAAGCTTTCTTT. This sequence encodes CASSLGDRVTEAFF.

V and J are TRBV15 and TRBJ2-1; 12 positions match TRBD2. The CDR3 sequence is 16 residues long. V shed 0 bases and J 9 bases; nucleotides not matched to a gene: 6. The germline V gene has CDR1 LNHNV and CDR2 YYDKDF (reference sequence). CDR3 in DNA: TGTGCCACCAGCAGAGATACTAGCGGGAGGATCAGTGAGCAGTTCTTC. It codes for CATSRDTSGRISEQFF.

This rearrangement joins TRBV12-3 or TRBV12-4 to TRBJ2-1, with 7 nucleotides matching TRBD1. V shed 5 bases and J 0 bases; nucleotides not matched to a gene: 7. The CDR3 length is 16 residues. CDR3 coding DNA: TGTGCCAGCAGTGCGGACAGGCATAACTCCTACAATGAGCAGTTCTTC. Encoded protein: CASSADRHNSYNEQFF.

This clonotype was seen a handful of times. CDR3 loop: CASSLGQGALNQPQHF. The CDR3 nucleotides are TGTGCCAGCAGTTTAGGACAGGGGGCACTCAATCAGCCCCAGCATTTT. The gene calls are TRBV12-3 or TRBV12-4 and TRBJ1-5, with 10 nucleotides matching TRBD1. The CDR3 has 16 amino acids. V trimming: 1 base; J trimming: 3 bases; junction bases outside the gene matches: 3.

This clonotype showed up many times. The J gene is TRBJ1-3, the V gene TRBV24-1; unclear D gene. Germline CDR1 KGHDR, CDR2 SFDVKD. V lost 4 bases to trimming and J lost 2 bases, with 5 bases between them. The CDR3 is made up of 13 amino acids. In DNA, the CDR3 is TGTGCCACCAGTGAACGGACTGGAAACACCATATATTTT. Amino acids: CATSERTGNTIYF.

This clonotype showed up just a few times. The rearrangement uses TRBV20-1 and TRBJ2-7; 9 bases map to TRBD1. CDR1 is DFQATT and CDR2 is SNEGSKA in the germline V gene (reference sequence). The CDR3 runs 17 residues. Trimming at V came to 6 bases and at J to 3 bases, leaving 18 bases not matched to a gene. Written as DNA, the CDR3 is TGCAGTGCACTCGATCCGGGACAGGGAAGTTTCAACTACGAGCAGTACTTC. Protein sequence: CSALDPGQGSFNYEQYF.

This clonotype was observed a few times. The chain has TRBV18 and TRBJ2-7; no clear D gene. With 3 bases removed from V and 2 bases from J, the gap between germline ends came to 14 bases. CDR3 size: 15 residues. The germline gives CDR1 KGHSH, CDR2 LQKENI. The CDR3 loop is CASSPSGLTTYEQYF. CDR3 coding DNA: TGTGCCAGCTCACCTTCGGGCCTTACCACCTACGAGCAGTACTTC.

V usage is TRBV7-2 and J usage is TRBJ2-2; D is undetermined. The V end was cut by 1 base, the J end by 7 bases, with 10 bases between. The CDR3 loop spans 14 amino acids. Germline-derived CDR1 and CDR2 are SGHTA and FQGNSA. CDR3 sequence (DNA): TGTGCCAGCAGCTTAGTTGTGGGCTTCGGGGAGCTGTTTTTT. Protein sequence: CASSLVVGFGELFF.

The J gene is TRBJ2-3, the V gene TRBV4-1; 9 nucleotides agree with TRBD2. CDR3 length: 16 amino acids. The V gene end was trimmed by 1 base and the J gene end by 6 bases; junction bases not matched to a gene: 8. CDR1 is MGHRA, CDR2 YSYEKL, per germline. CDR3: CASSQGPSGARDTQYF. CDR3 nucleotides: TGCGCCAGCAGCCAAGGGCCTAGCGGGGCCAGGGATACGCAGTATTTT.

V is TRBV20-1 and J is TRBJ2-3, with D perhaps TRBD1 or TRBD2 (5 bases each). V was shortened by 5 bases and J by 1 base, with 13 bases between the two germline ends. Germline V CDR1 and CDR2: DFQATT, SNEGSKA (reference sequence). The CDR3 runs to 14 residues. CDR3 region: CSAEGYGGTDTQYF. The CDR3, as DNA: TGCAGTGCTGAGGGGTATGGAGGCACAGATACGCAGTATTTT.